This is a list of T cell receptor beta chains from one sample in a study of cytomegalovirus exposure and HLA in healthy donors. Generated by immunoSEQ multiplex PCR, the TCRdb table keeps only in-frame clones and is missing some. This sample carries over 90,000 clones, 73% of them seen once, and the ten largest clones take around 3.5%. The specimen was PBMCs. These receptor sequences come from a man aged 35-49 years in good health and CMV-seronegative. The CDR3 runs from the conserved cysteine through the conserved F or W. The D gene is left open where the match is weak. Clone sizes are given selectively: once, few, many, or a class where the clone is expanded.

clone_size,v_call,d_call,j_call,cdr3_aa,cdr3_nt
.,TRBV7-2,.,TRBJ2-7,CASSWTVYEQYF,TGTGCCAGCAGCTGGACAGTCTACGAGCAGTACTTC
.,TRBV7-8,.,TRBJ2-1,CASSLRQGYNEQFF,TGTGCCAGCAGCCTGAGGCAGGGCTACAATGAGCAGTTCTTC
.,TRBV5-8,.,TRBJ1-4,CASNALLF,TGTGCCAGCAACGCACTCTTATTT
.,TRBV4-1,.,TRBJ2-7,CASSTGRTYEQYF,TGCGCCAGCAGCACAGGGAGAACCTACGAGCAGTACTTC
.,TRBV5-1,.,TRBJ1-1,CASSLGPQTGGGTEAFF,TGCGCCAGCAGCTTGGGCCCTCAGACAGGCGGAGGCACTGAAGCTTTCTTT
.,TRBV7-6,TRBD1,TRBJ1-4,CASSLGWDRQINEKLFF,TGTGCCAGCAGCTTAGGGTGGGACAGGCAGATTAATGAAAAACTGTTTTTT
.,TRBV7-2,TRBD1,TRBJ2-7,CASSLEGTGGGYEQYF,TGTGCCAGCAGCTTAGAAGGGACAGGGGGTGGGTACGAGCAGTACTTC
many,TRBV4-1,.,TRBJ1-2,CASSHPGGIYGYTF,TGCGCCAGCAGCCATCCGGGGGGGATCTATGGCTACACCTTC
.,TRBV2,.,TRBJ1-4,CATGRGAGEKLFF,TGTGCCACCGGGAGGGGCGCAGGTGAAAAACTGTTTTTT
once,TRBV5-1,.,TRBJ2-5,CASSLVGGQQETQYF,TGCGCCAGCAGCTTGGTGGGGGGACAGCAAGAGACCCAGTACTTC
.,TRBV29-1,.,TRBJ2-6,CSVLFSGANVLNF,TGCAGCGTCCTGTTCTCTGGGGCCAACGTCCTGAATTTC
.,TRBV27,.,TRBJ2-7,CASSFSLDRTYEQYF,TGTGCCAGCAGTTTCTCTCTTGACAGAACCTACGAGCAGTACTTC
few,TRBV5-4,.,TRBJ2-1,CASSLSVGLAYNEQFF,TGTGCCAGCAGCCTTTCTGTGGGGCTAGCCTACAATGAGCAGTTCTTC
once,TRBV7-8,.,TRBJ1-2,CASSENGGYGYTF,TGTGCCAGCAGCGAGAACGGGGGCTATGGCTACACCTTC
.,TRBV4-1,TRBD2,TRBJ2-5,CASSQGAIGGGAEETQYF,TGCGCCAGCAGCCAAGGGGCCATAGGCGGGGGGGCCGAGGAGACCCAGTACTTC
.,TRBV6-6,TRBD1,TRBJ2-5,CASSLTGEETQYF,TGTGCCAGCAGTTTGACAGGGGAAGAGACCCAGTACTTC
.,TRBV7-2,TRBD1,TRBJ1-4,CASSAGQGANEKLFF,TGTGCCAGCAGCGCAGGACAGGGGGCTAATGAAAAACTGTTTTTT
.,TRBV5-6,TRBD1,TRBJ1-1,CASSLGTGSTEAFF,TGTGCCAGCAGCCTCGGGACAGGATCCACTGAAGCTTTCTTT
.,TRBV9,.,TRBJ2-3,CASSVGASGTDTQYF,TGTGCCAGCAGCGTAGGGGCCAGTGGCACAGATACGCAGTATTTT
.,TRBV2,.,TRBJ2-7,CASSELIDIRTVYEQYF,TGTGCCAGCAGTGAACTCATTGACATCCGGACAGTGTACGAGCAGTACTTC
once,TRBV7-9,.,TRBJ1-2,CASSLGLAGRYGYTF,TGTGCCAGCAGCTTAGGGTTGGCAGGGCGATATGGCTACACCTTC
few,TRBV10-3,.,TRBJ1-4,CAISEDLGGMSEKLFF,TGTGCCATCAGTGAGGATTTAGGGGGTATGAGTGAAAAACTGTTTTTT